Sequencing of this T cell receptor beta chain was carried out in a study of blood T cells in healthy people across ages. Study-level points and caveats: The unknown donor CMV status may have confounded expanded clonotype changes.

Then a second PCR, running roughly 7 to 11 cycles, was carried out with a sample-barcoded 5' primer and a J-beta primer mix. The study obtained at least 2.5 million CDR3-containing paired-end reads from every sample. TCRdb reprocessed the 5' RACE reads with MiXCR, giving one entry per CDR3 protein. The sample holds about 730,000 distinct CDR3 sequences; roughly two fifths are singletons and the top ten take less than 25%. As concerns this clonotype: The antigen is undetermined.

Extraction of total RNA produced a minimum of 6 micrograms from each sample. Germline V gene lookup returns CDR1 SGHKS and CDR2 YYEKEE (reference sequence). With 4 bases removed from V and 1 base from J, the gap between germline ends came to 8 bases. The CDR3 totals 13 residues. The clonotype was recovered from an older woman in good health. This chain joins TRBV5-5 and TRBJ1-1; D gene uncertain. The sequenced sample was blood. The CDR3: CASSADGNTEAFF. CDR3 sequence (DNA): TGTGCCAGCAGCGCGGACGGGAACACTGAAGCTTTCTTT. Complete variable domain (other parts from reference TRBV5-5 and TRBJ1-1): DAGVTQSPTHLIKTRGQQVTLRCSPISGHKSVSWYQQVLGQGPQFIFQYYEKEERGRGNFPDRFSARQFPNYSSELNVNALLLGDSALYLCASSADGNTEAFFGQGTRLTVV.